This T cell receptor beta chain was captured in a study of T cells in Graves' hyperthyroidism and ophthalmopathy. What was amplified from RNA transcripts were TCR beta CDR3 regions. The TCR CDR3 was amplified in a first-round RT-PCR using the HTBI primer set. One entry per CDR3 protein results from TCRdb running MiXCR on the multiplex PCR reads. Here the sample spans about 590,000 distinct CDR3 sequences, about a sixth being singletons. This clonotype has at least ten counts. The V segment lost 3 bases and the J segment 2 bases; nucleotides outside the gene matches: 7. The CDR3 length is 15 residues. The germline V gene has CDR1 SGDLS and CDR2 YYNGEE.

This sequence was found in a woman in her 30s with Graves' hyperthyroidism. The sample consisted of blood. V is TRBV9 and J is TRBJ2-5; 7 bases are a match to TRBD2. CDR3 nucleotide sequence: TGTGCCAGCAGCGACGGCCCTAGCGGACAAGAGACCCAGTACTTC. It specifies CASSDGPSGQETQYF.